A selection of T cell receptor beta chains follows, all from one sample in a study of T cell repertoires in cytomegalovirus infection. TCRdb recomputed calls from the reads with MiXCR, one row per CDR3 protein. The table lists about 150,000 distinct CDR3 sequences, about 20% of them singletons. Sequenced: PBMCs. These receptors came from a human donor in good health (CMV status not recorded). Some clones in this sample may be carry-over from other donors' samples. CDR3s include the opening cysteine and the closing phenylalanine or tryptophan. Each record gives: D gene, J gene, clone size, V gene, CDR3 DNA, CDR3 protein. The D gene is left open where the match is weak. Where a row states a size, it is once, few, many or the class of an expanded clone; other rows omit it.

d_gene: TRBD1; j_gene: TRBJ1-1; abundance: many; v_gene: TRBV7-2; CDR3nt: TGTGCCAGCAGCCTCGGACAGGGGTTGGGTGAAGCTTTCTTT; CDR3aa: CASSLGQGLGEAFF
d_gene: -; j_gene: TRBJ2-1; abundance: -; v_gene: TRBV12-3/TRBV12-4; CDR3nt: TGTGCCAGCAGTTTATCGGAGGTCAACTACAATGAGCAGTTCTTC; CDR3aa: CASSLSEVNYNEQFF
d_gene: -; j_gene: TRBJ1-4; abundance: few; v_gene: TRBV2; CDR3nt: TGTGCCAGCAGTGCGCGAGGTACGAGTGAAAAACTGTTTTTT; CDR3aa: CASSARGTSEKLFF
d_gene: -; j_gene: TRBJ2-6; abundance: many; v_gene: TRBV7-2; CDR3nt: TGTGCCAGCAGCTCACGGGTCGGGGTACTAACTGGGGCCAACGTCCTGACTTTC; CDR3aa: CASSSRVGVLTGANVLTF
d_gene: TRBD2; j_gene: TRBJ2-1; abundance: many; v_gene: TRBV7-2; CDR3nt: TGTGCCAGCAGACCGGGGGGGAGCTACAATGAGCAGTTCTTC; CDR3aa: CASRPGGSYNEQFF
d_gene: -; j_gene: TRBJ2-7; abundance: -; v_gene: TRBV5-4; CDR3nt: TGTGCCAGCAGCGCACCCCGGATGGACGAGCAGTACTTC; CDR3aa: CASSAPRMDEQYF
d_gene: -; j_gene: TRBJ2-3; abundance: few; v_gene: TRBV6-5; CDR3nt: TGTGCCAGCAGAAACTCTGGGGGGTTCACAGATACGCAGTATTTT; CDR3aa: CASRNSGGFTDTQYF
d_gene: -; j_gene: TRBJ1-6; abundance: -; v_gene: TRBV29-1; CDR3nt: TGCAGTGTACGGGGGGTCGGGGGTAATTCACCCCTCCACTTT; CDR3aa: CSVRGVGGNSPLHF
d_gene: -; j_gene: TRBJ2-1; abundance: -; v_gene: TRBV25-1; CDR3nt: TGTGCCAGCAGTGAATTAACTAGCTTCTATGAGCAGTTCTTC; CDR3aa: CASSELTSFYEQFF
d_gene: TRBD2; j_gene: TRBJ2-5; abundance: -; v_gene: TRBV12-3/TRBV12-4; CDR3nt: TGTGCCAGCAGTTTTGGGGGAGGGCCAGAAGAGACCCAGTACTTC; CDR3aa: CASSFGGGPEETQYF
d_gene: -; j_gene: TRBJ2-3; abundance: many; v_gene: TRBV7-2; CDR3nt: TGTGCCAGCAGCTTAGGGACAGTAAGCACAGATACGCAGTATTTT; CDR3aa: CASSLGTVSTDTQYF
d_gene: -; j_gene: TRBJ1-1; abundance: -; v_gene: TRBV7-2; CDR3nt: TGTGCCAGCAGCACCAGCAGGGCCACAAACACTGAAGCTTTCTTT; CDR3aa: CASSTSRATNTEAFF
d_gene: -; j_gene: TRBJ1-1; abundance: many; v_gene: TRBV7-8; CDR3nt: TGTGCCAGCAGCCTGGGATGGGGAAACACTGAAGCTTTCTTT; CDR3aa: CASSLGWGNTEAFF
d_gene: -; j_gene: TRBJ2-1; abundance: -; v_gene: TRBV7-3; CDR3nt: TGTGCCAGCAGCTTATCGGAGGTCGATGAGCAGTTCTTC; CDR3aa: CASSLSEVDEQFF
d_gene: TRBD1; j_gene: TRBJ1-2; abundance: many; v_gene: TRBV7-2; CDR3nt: TGTGCCAGCAACGAGGACAGGGGGATCTATGGCTACACCTTC; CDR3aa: CASNEDRGIYGYTF
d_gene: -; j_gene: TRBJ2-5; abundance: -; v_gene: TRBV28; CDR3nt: TGTGCCACACAGGGGGGGGTGGTAGAGACCCAGTACTTC; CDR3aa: CATQGGVVETQYF
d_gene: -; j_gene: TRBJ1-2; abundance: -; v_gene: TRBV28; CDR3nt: TGTGCCAGCAGTTCCCTCGGTTCTGGCTACACCTTC; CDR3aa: CASSSLGSGYTF
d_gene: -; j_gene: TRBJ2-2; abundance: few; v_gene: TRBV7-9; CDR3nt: TGTGCCAGCAGCTTCAGCGCCGGGGAGCTGTTTTTT; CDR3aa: CASSFSAGELFF
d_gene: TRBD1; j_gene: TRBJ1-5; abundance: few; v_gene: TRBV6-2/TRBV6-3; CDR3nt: TGTGCCAGCAGTCCCGGACAGGTTCTCAATCAGCCCCAGCATTTT; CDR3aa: CASSPGQVLNQPQHF
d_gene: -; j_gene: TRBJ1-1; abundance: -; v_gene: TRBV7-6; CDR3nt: TGTGCCAGCAACTTATATGGTATGGGGACTGAAGCTTTCTTT; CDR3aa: CASNLYGMGTEAFF
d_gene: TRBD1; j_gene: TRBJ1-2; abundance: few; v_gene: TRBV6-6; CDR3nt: TGTGCCAGCAGTTACGAGACAGGGGTCTATGGCTACACCTTC; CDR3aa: CASSYETGVYGYTF
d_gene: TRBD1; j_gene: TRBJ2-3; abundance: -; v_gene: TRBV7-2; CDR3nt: TGTGCCAGCAGCTTAGCGACAGGGGTATCAGATACGCAGTATTTT; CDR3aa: CASSLATGVSDTQYF
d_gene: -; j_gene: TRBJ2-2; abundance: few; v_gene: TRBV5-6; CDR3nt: TGTGCCAGCAGCTTGGCCAGGGACAACACCGGGGAGCTGTTTTTT; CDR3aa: CASSLARDNTGELFF
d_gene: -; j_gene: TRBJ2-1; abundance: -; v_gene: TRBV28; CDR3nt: TGTGCCAGCAGTTTAGGAGGGGCCGTCAATGAGCAGTTCTTC; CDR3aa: CASSLGGAVNEQFF
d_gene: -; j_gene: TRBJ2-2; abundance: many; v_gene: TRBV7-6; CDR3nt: TGTGCCAGCAGCTTAAGGAACCGCAACACGAACGGGGAGCTGTTTTTT; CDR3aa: CASSLRNRNTNGELFF
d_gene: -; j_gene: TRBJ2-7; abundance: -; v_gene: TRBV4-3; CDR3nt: TGCGCCAGCAGCCAAGAACAGGGCCTTCGGTACGAGCAGTACTTC; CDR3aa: CASSQEQGLRYEQYF
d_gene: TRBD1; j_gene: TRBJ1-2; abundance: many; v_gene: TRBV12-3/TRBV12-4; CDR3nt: TGTGCCAGCAGTTTGGGGACAGGGATCGGTTATGGCTACACCTTC; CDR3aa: CASSLGTGIGYGYTF
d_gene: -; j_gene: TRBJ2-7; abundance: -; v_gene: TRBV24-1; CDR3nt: TGTGCCAGCAGTGATCTAGGAGGAAGCTCCTACGAGCAGTACTTC; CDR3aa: CASSDLGGSSYEQYF
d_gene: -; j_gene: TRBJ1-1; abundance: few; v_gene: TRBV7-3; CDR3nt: TGTGCCAGCAGCTTAATAGGCGGGGGGGGAAAAACTGAAGCTTTCTTT; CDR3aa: CASSLIGGGGKTEAFF
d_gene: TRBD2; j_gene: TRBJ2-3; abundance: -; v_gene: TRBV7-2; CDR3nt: TGTGCCAGCGGCATCACTAGCGGATGGGCAGTTACGCAGTATTTT; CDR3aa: CASGITSGWAVTQYF
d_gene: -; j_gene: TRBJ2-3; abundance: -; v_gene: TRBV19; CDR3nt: TGTGCCAGTAGTACAGTAGGAGTATCTGGCACAGATACGCAGTATTTT; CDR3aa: CASSTVGVSGTDTQYF
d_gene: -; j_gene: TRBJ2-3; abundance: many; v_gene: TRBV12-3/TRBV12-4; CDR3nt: TGTGCCAGCAGTTTAGCCGGTCTGGCGAAGGGCACAGATACGCAGTATTTT; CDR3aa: CASSLAGLAKGTDTQYF
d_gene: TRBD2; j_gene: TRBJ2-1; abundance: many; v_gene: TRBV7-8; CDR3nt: TGTGCCAGCAGGCGACTAGCGGGGGGGTATAACAATGAGCAGTTCTTC; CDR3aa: CASRRLAGGYNNEQFF
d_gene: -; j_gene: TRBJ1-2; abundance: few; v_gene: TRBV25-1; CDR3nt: TGTGCCAGCAGTGACCTGAGATCAGGGTATGGCTACACCTTC; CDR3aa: CASSDLRSGYGYTF
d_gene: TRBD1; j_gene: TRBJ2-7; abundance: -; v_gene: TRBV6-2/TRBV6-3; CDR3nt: TGTGCCAGCAGTTACGGGACAGGGCCCGAGCAGTACTTC; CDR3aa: CASSYGTGPEQYF
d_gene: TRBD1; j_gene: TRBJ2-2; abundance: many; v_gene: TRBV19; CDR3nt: TGTGCCAGTAGTATAGGGCCGACAGGGGTCACCGGGGAGCTGTTTTTT; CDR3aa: CASSIGPTGVTGELFF
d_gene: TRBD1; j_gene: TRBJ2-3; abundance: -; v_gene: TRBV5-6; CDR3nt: TGTGCCAGCAGCTCCGGGACAGGGGTGTGGGATACGCAGTATTTT; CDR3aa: CASSSGTGVWDTQYF
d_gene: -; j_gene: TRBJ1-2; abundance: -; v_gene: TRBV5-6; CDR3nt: TGTGCCAGCAGCGGAGGACATGTGTCTGGCTACACCTTC; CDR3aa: CASSGGHVSGYTF
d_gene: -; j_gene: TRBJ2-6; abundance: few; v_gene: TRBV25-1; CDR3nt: TGTGCCAGCAGTGAACATGTGGCTTCTGGGGCCAACGTCCTGACTTTC; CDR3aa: CASSEHVASGANVLTF
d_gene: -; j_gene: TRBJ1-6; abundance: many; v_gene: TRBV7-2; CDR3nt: TGTGCCAGCAGCCCCCGACGGTATAATTCACCCCTCCACTTT; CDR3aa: CASSPRRYNSPLHF
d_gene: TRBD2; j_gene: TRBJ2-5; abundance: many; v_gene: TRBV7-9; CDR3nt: TGTGCCAGCAGCTTCTCGCTGGGGGAGGGCCAAGAGACCCAGTACTTC; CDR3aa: CASSFSLGEGQETQYF
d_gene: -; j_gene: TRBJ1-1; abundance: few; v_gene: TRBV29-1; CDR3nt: TGCAGCGTTGACGACTTGGGGGTGAGGACTGAAGCTTTCTTT; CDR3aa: CSVDDLGVRTEAFF
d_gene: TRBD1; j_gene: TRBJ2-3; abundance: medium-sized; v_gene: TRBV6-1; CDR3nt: TGTGCCAGCAGTGGATGGACAGGGCAACAAGATACGCAGTATTTT; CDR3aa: CASSGWTGQQDTQYF
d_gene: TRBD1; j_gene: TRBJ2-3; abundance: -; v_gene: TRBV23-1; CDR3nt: TGCGCCAGCAGTCAATCGCAGGACAGGGGTGTAGATACGCAGTATTTT; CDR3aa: CASSQSQDRGVDTQYF
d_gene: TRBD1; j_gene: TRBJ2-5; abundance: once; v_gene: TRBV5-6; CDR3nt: TGTGCCAGCAGCATGGGGACAGGGATTAGAGAGACCCAGTACTTC; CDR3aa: CASSMGTGIRETQYF
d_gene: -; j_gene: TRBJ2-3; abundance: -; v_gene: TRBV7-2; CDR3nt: TGTGCCAGCAGCACTTTCACAGATACGCAGTATTTT; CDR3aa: CASSTFTDTQYF
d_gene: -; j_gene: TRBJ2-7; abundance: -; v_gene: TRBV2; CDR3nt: TGTGCCAGCAGTGAAGAAGCAGGAGGCTCCCACGAGCAGTACTTC; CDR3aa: CASSEEAGGSHEQYF